Each of the 26 T cell receptor beta chains below was sequenced from the same sample in a study of control samples from healthy donors and cancer patients. Sequencing was performed with immunoSEQ multiplex PCR; in TCRdb, only in-frame clones are kept and a portion is missing. Of about 120,000 clones in the sample, approximately 90% are singletons; the top ten hold 2.3%. Material for sequencing was blood. These receptors originate from a woman in her 70s in good health.

This clone was counted a single time. The chain uses TRBV7-9 and TRBJ2-3; 10 nucleotides align to TRBD1. The CDR3 loop spans 15 amino acids. Germline V lookup: CDR1 SEHNR, CDR2 FQNEAQ (reference sequence). V shed 4 bases and J 1 base; nucleotides not matched to a gene: 2. This CDR3 is CASSWDRGGTDTQYF. The CDR3 DNA is TGTGCCAGCAGCTGGGACAGGGGAGGCACAGATACGCAGTATTTT.

There are a few counts of this clone. The V call is TRBV7-2, the J call TRBJ1-1, with D maybe TRBD1 (6 bases). V shed 1 base and J shed 4 bases, with 10 bases lying between them. Looked up from germline, CDR1 is SGHTA and CDR2 is FQGNSA. CDR3 size: 14 residues. CDR3 protein: CASSLDRVATEAFF. CDR3 DNA sequence: TGTGCCAGCAGCTTAGACAGGGTGGCCACTGAAGCTTTCTTT.

The chain is built from TRBV6-2 or TRBV6-3 and TRBJ1-2, with 11 bases matching TRBD1. The CDR3 loop spans 16 amino acids. Germline loops: CDR1 MNHEY, CDR2 SVGEGT. Germline trimming cut 5 bases from V and 5 bases from J; bases unmatched to any gene: 10. The chain's CDR3 is CASSAISGTGGYGYTF. The DNA of the CDR3 is TGTGCCAGCAGTGCAATCTCCGGGACAGGGGGATATGGCTACACCTTC.

The gene calls are TRBV10-1 and TRBJ1-3, with D possibly being TRBD1 (5 bases). Germline loops: CDR1 WNHNN, CDR2 SYGVQD (reference sequence). With 4 bases removed from V and 0 bases from J, the gap between germline ends came to 7 bases. The CDR3 has 14 amino acids. The DNA for the CDR3 is TGCGCCAGCAGTGGACAGAGCTCTGGAAACACCATATATTTT. It translates to CASSGQSSGNTIYF.

This chain joins TRBV5-6 and TRBJ2-6; D remains ambiguous. This CDR3 is 14 amino acids long. CDR1 SGHDT and CDR2 YYEEEE come from the germline V gene. The V end was cut by 4 bases, the J end by 3 bases, with 8 bases between. CDR3 nucleotide sequence: TGTGCCAGCAGCAGCCTAGGTGGGGCCAACGTCCTGACTTTC. Amino acid sequence: CASSSLGGANVLTF.

The gene calls are TRBV11-2 and TRBJ2-2, with D uncertain. V was pared by 3 bases and J by 8 bases, with 7 bases between. This CDR3 comprises 12 residues. Germline CDR1 is SGHAT and CDR2 is FQNNGV. The CDR3 protein is CASSFGRGELFF. For the CDR3, the DNA is TGTGCCAGCAGCTTTGGGCGGGGGGAGCTGTTTTTT.

A few counts support this clone. The chain carries TRBV19 and TRBJ2-3; unclear D gene. Germline V gene sequence: CDR1 LNHDA, CDR2 SQIVND (reference sequence). The CDR3 has 15 residues. V lost 3 bases, J lost 2 bases, and 12 bases lay in between. CDR3 DNA: TGTGCCAGTAGTATGGCAGCAAGTCCCACAGATACGCAGTATTTT. Residues: CASSMAASPTDTQYF.

V and J are TRBV5-1 and TRBJ2-3, with no clear D. V was shortened by 2 bases and J by 5 bases, with 9 bases between the two germline ends. CDR1 and CDR2 from the germline V gene are SGHRS and YFSETQ. This CDR3 contains 13 residues. CDR3 sequence reads: CASSFGSGDTQYF. Written as DNA, the CDR3 is TGCGCCAGCAGCTTTGGGTCCGGAGATACGCAGTATTTT.

The chain recombines TRBV9 with TRBJ2-5; unclear D gene. This CDR3 has 14 amino acids. The V and J ends lost 0 bases and 5 bases respectively, with 11 bases between them. Germline lookup yields CDR1 SGDLS and CDR2 YYNGEE. The CDR3 spells CASSVDGAQETQYF. The CDR3 DNA reads as TGTGCCAGCAGCGTAGATGGCGCCCAGGAGACCCAGTACTTC.

J is TRBJ1-6 and V is TRBV18; D not resolved. CDR1 KGHSH and CDR2 LQKENI come from the germline V gene. Trimming pared 3 bases from V and 8 bases from J, leaving 8 bases between. This CDR3 spans 13 amino acids. The CDR3 DNA reads as TGTGCCAGCTCACCTATAGGAGATTCACCCCTCCACTTT. Residues: CASSPIGDSPLHF.

This rearrangement joins TRBV5-1 to TRBJ1-1; D is unresolved. Germline V gene sequence: CDR1 SGHRS, CDR2 YFSETQ. The germline V and J ends were trimmed by 2 bases and 1 base, with 12 bases remaining between them. The CDR3 totals 15 residues. The CDR3 loop reads CASSFLGIQNTEAFF. DNA for the CDR3: TGCGCCAGCAGCTTCTTGGGGATACAGAACACTGAAGCTTTCTTT.

The gene calls are TRBV13 and TRBJ2-1; D is ambiguous. The V and J ends lost 1 base and 0 bases respectively, with 10 bases between them. The CDR3 runs 16 residues. Germline V gene sequence: CDR1 PRHDT, CDR2 FYEKMQ (reference sequence). CDR3 nucleotides: TGTGCCAGCAGCTTAGTGGGCGGATCCTCCTACAATGAGCAGTTCTTC. Its protein product is CASSLVGGSSYNEQFF.

This clone was detected once. The chain has TRBV7-9 and TRBJ1-6; 7 bases fit TRBD1. Germline CDR1 is SEHNR and CDR2 is FQNEAQ (reference sequence). This CDR3 has 16 amino acids. With 2 bases clipped from V and 5 bases from J, the junction kept 6 bases outside the gene matches. CDR3 sequence (DNA): TGTGCCAGCAGCTTAAGGGGGACAGCCAATAATTCACCCCTCCACTTT. Translated: CASSLRGTANNSPLHF.

V is TRBV5-1 and J is TRBJ2-3, with 7 bases fitting TRBD2. Trimming at V came to 2 bases and at J to 4 bases, leaving 13 bases not matched to a gene. This CDR3 comprises 17 residues. The germline V gene has CDR1 SGHRS and CDR2 YFSETQ. The chain's CDR3 is CASSLGEFGGYADTQYF. The CDR3, as DNA: TGCGCCAGCAGCTTAGGGGAGTTCGGGGGGTATGCAGATACGCAGTATTTT.

In this sample, this clone turned up once. The DNA for the CDR3 is TGTGCCAGCAGTCAAGGACTAGCGGGGGGCCGGACCGGAGATACGCAGTATTTT. It specifies CASSQGLAGGRTGDTQYF. The genes are TRBV2 and TRBJ2-3; 14 bases line up with TRBD2. The J segment lost 5 bases and the V segment lost 5 bases, leaving 12 bases of the junction unmatched. Germline V CDR1 and CDR2: SNHLY, FYNNEI. This CDR3 is 18 amino acids long.

This chain uses TRBV19 with TRBJ1-5; TRBD1 might be the D (6 bases). Trimming took off 3 bases at V and 7 bases at J, with 13 bases between the two ends. Germline V gene data show CDR1 as LNHDA and CDR2 as SQIVND (reference sequence). The CDR3 length is 14 residues. In nucleotides, the CDR3 is TGTGCCAGTAGTATTCCCGGGACACTCCAGCCCCAGCATTTT. Its protein product is CASSIPGTLQPQHF. The whole variable domain, remainder taken from reference TRBV19 and TRBJ1-5, is DGGITQSPKYLFRKEGQNVTLSCEQNLNHDAMYWYRQDPGQGLRLIYYSQIVNDFQKGDIAEGYSVSREKKESFPLTVTSAQKNPTAFYLCASSIPGTLQPQHFGDGTRLSIL.

This chain uses TRBV7-9 with TRBJ1-1, with a weak D call TRBD1 (6 bases). The germline V gene encodes CDR1 SEHNR and CDR2 FQNEAQ (reference sequence). The CDR3 extends over 14 amino acids. The germline V and J ends were trimmed by 5 bases and 4 bases, with 14 bases remaining between them. The CDR3 DNA is TGTGCCAGCAGCAGGACAGTGGGCGGCACTGAAGCTTTCTTT. Translating it yields CASSRTVGGTEAFF.

This clone was picked up one time. The chain joins TRBV7-2 to TRBJ1-3; the D gene is possibly TRBD1 (5 bases). The germline V gene has CDR1 SGHTA and CDR2 FQGNSA. Trimming pared 5 bases from V and 2 bases from J, leaving 16 bases between. The CDR3 runs 16 residues. For the CDR3, the DNA is TGTGCCAGCAGCCGGGGGGGGTCGTCGGCTGGAAACACCATATATTTT. It yields the protein CASSRGGSSAGNTIYF.

This chain connects TRBV7-8 to TRBJ1-1; a possible D gene is TRBD1 (6 bases). The CDR3 runs to 13 residues. Per the germline V gene, CDR1 is SGHVS and CDR2 is FQNEAQ. Trimming removed 1 base from V and 7 bases from J, with 10 bases in between. For the CDR3, the DNA is TGTGCCAGCAGCTTAGGGGGGCACTATGAAGCTTTCTTT. It translates to CASSLGGHYEAFF.

This chain uses TRBV11-2 with TRBJ2-4; D tentatively reads TRBD1 or TRBD2 (5 bases each). Trimming took off 0 bases at V and 9 bases at J, with 9 bases between the two ends. Germline-derived CDR1 and CDR2 are SGHAT and FQNNGV. This CDR3 comprises 13 residues. The CDR3 protein is CASSLDGTGIQYF. DNA of the CDR3: TGTGCCAGCAGCTTAGACGGGACGGGCATTCAGTACTTC.

The table lists this clone with a count of one. This chain connects TRBV6-5 to TRBJ1-5; D call uncertain. The V end was cut by 10 bases, the J end by 3 bases, with 4 bases between. Per germline, CDR1 MNHEY and CDR2 SVGAGI. The CDR3 is 10 residues long. CDR3 sequence (DNA): TGTGCCACCACCAATCAGCCCCAGCATTTT. This gives the protein CATTNQPQHF.

The chain has TRBV14 and TRBJ2-5, with 8 bases that match TRBD2. Per the germline V gene, CDR1 is SGHDN and CDR2 is FVKESK. Trimming took 0 bases from V and 0 from J; bases not matched to a gene: 9. The CDR3 is 18 residues long. The CDR3 region has the DNA TGTGCCAGCAGCCAAGATAGGTCTAGCGGGCGGAACCAAGAGACCCAGTACTTC. Amino acid sequence: CASSQDRSSGRNQETQYF. Full variable domain (outside the CDR3, taken from reference TRBV14 and TRBJ2-5): EAGVTQFPSHSVIEKGQTVTLRCDPISGHDNLYWYRRVMGKEIKFLLHFVKESKQDESGMPNNRFLAERTGGTYSTLKVQPAELEDSGVYFCASSQDRSSGRNQETQYFGPGTRLLVL.

The chain carries TRBV27 and TRBJ2-1, with D perhaps being TRBD1 or TRBD2 (5 bases each). Trimming removed 3 bases at V and 2 bases at J, with 11 bases between. From germline, CDR1 is MNHEY and CDR2 SMNVEV (reference sequence). CDR3 length: 15 amino acids. The CDR3 sequence: CASSFEGTAYNEQFF. CDR3 in DNA: TGTGCCAGCAGTTTCGAGGGGACCGCCTACAATGAGCAGTTCTTC.

The J gene is TRBJ1-2, the V gene TRBV3-1 (or the pseudogene TRBV3-2), with D perhaps matching TRBD1 (6 bases). Germline assignment: CDR1 LGHDT and CDR2 YNNKEL (reference sequence). The CDR3 loop spans 13 amino acids. V was cut by 4 bases and J by 2 bases, with 8 bases left in between. This CDR3 is CASSPTGNYGYTF. As DNA, the CDR3 is TGTGCCAGCAGCCCGACAGGAAACTATGGCTACACCTTC.

The rearrangement joins TRBV5-1 to TRBJ1-2; D perhaps matches TRBD1 (6 bases). Germline V lookup: CDR1 SGHRS, CDR2 YFSETQ. Trimming shortened V by 1 base and J by 7 bases, and 23 bases separated the two germline ends. This CDR3 spans 17 amino acids. For the CDR3, the DNA is TGCGCCAGCAGCTTGCTAGGGCAGGGGCGTGGGTCGAGTGGCTACACCTTC. Translated, it gives CASSLLGQGRGSSGYTF.

The genes are TRBV7-2 and TRBJ1-2; perhaps TRBD1 as D (5 bases). The CDR3 is 15 residues long. Trimming removed 4 bases from V and 4 bases from J, with 16 bases in between. CDR1 and CDR2 from the germline V gene are SGHTA and FQGNSA. The CDR3 nucleotides are TGTGCCAGCAGCTCCAGGGAGGCCTTAATCTATGGCTACACCTTC. This codes for CASSSREALIYGYTF. The full variable domain, its missing parts supplied by reference TRBV7-2 and TRBJ1-2, is GAGVSQSPSNKVTEKGKDVELRCDPISGHTALYWYRQSLGQGLEFLIYFQGNSAPDKSGLPSDRFSAERTGGSVSTLTIQRTQQEDSAVYLCASSSREALIYGYTFGSGTRLTVV.